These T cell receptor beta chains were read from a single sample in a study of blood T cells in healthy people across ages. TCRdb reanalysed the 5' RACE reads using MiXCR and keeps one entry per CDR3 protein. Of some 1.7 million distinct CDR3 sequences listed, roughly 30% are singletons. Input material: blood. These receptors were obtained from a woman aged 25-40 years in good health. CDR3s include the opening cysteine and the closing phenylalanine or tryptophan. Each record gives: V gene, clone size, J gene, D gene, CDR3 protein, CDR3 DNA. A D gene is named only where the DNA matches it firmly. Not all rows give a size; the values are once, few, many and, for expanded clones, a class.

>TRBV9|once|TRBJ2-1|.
CASSVERTYNEQFF
TGTGCCAGCAGCGTAGAGCGCACCTACAATGAGCAGTTCTTC
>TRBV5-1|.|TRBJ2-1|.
CASSILGVSNEQFF
TGCGCCAGCAGCATTCTCGGGGTATCCAATGAGCAGTTCTTC
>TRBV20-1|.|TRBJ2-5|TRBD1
CSARDGQGGRETQYF
TGCAGTGCTAGAGATGGACAGGGGGGCAGGGAGACCCAGTACTTC
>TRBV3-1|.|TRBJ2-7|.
CASSQGPPREQYF
TGTGCCAGCAGCCAAGGACCCCCTCGCGAGCAGTACTTC
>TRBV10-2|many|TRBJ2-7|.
CASRTTDRYEQYF
TGCGCCAGCAGGACGACGGACCGCTACGAGCAGTACTTC
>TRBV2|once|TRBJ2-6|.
CASSGGVLGANVLTF
TGTGCCAGCAGTGGAGGCGTCCTCGGGGCCAACGTCCTGACTTTC
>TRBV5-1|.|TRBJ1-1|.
CASRFAGGVGTEAFF
TGCGCCAGCAGGTTCGCGGGCGGGGTTGGCACTGAAGCTTTCTTT
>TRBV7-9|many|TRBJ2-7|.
CASSSSGEQYF
TGTGCCAGCAGTTCCTCCGGCGAGCAGTACTTC
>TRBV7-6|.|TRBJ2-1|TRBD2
CASSSVAGINNEQFF
TGTGCCAGCAGCTCGGTAGCGGGGATCAACAATGAGCAGTTCTTC
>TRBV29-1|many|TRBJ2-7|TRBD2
CSATIRLASYEQYF
TGCAGCGCAACTATCAGACTAGCATCCTACGAGCAGTACTTC
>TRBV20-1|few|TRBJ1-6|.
CSARTGQTDSPLHF
TGCAGTGCTAGGACTGGACAGACAGATTCACCCCTCCACTTT
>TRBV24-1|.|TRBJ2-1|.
CATSDVGGDRSVEQFF
TGTGCTACCAGTGATGTGGGGGGGGACAGATCGGTCGAGCAGTTCTTC
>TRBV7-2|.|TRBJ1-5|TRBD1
CASSPRGQGGEPQHF
TGTGCCAGCAGCCCTAGAGGACAGGGGGGGGAGCCCCAGCATTTT
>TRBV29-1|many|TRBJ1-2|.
CSVEAPNGYTF
TGCAGCGTTGAAGCGCCGAATGGCTACACCTTC
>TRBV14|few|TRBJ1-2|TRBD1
CASSQSGGTGEDGYTF
TGTGCCAGCAGCCAATCAGGGGGTACAGGAGAGGATGGCTACACCTTC
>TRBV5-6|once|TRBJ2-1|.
CASSGGSRVEQFF
TGTGCCAGCAGCGGGGGATCGAGGGTTGAGCAGTTCTTC
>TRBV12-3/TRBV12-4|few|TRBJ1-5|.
CASNGPYQPQHF
TGTGCCAGCAATGGCCCGTATCAGCCCCAGCATTTT
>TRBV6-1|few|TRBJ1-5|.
CASRTEEGANQPQHF
TGTGCCAGCAGGACAGAGGAAGGGGCTAATCAGCCCCAGCATTTT
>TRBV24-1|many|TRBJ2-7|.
CATSGRRNYEQYF
TGTGCCACCAGTGGTCGGAGAAACTACGAGCAGTACTTC
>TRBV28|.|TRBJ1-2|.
CASTGTGSPLYGNTF
TGTGCCAGCACCGGGACTGGGTCCCCCCTCTATGGCAACACCTTC
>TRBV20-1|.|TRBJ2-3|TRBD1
CSVASGTDTDTQYF
TGCAGTGTTGCCTCCGGGACAGACACAGATACGCAGTATTTT
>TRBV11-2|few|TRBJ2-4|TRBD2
CASSLRTSAREQYF
TGTGCCAGCAGTCTTCGGACTAGCGCCAGAGAGCAGTACTTC
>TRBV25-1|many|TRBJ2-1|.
CASSPSGTNNEQFF
TGTGCCAGCAGTCCCAGCGGCACCAACAATGAGCAGTTCTTC
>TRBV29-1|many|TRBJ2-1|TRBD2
CSVLGLAGKGGNEQFF
TGCAGCGTTTTGGGACTAGCGGGCAAGGGCGGTAATGAGCAGTTCTTC
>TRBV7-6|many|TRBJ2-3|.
CASSLDQGSDTQYF
TGTGCCAGCAGCTTAGATCAGGGTTCGGATACGCAGTATTTT
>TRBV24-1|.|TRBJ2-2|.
CATQGRANTGELFF
TGTGCCACCCAAGGGCGAGCGAACACCGGGGAGCTGTTTTTT
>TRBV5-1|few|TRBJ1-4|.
CASSKSTVNGANEKLFF
TGCGCCAGCAGCAAATCGACAGTGAACGGTGCTAATGAAAAACTGTTTTTT
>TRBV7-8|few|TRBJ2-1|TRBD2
CASSLLGRLATTNEQFF
TGTGCCAGCAGCTTATTGGGTCGACTAGCGACTACTAATGAGCAGTTCTTC
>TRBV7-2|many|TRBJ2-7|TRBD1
CASSTPGGYEQYF
TGTGCCAGCAGCACCCCAGGGGGCTACGAGCAGTACTTC
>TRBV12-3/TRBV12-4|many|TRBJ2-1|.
CASSRNADEQFF
TGTGCCAGCAGTCGAAACGCCGATGAGCAGTTCTTC
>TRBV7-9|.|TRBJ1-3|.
CARSLGREGNTIYF
TGTGCCCGCAGCCTCGGGCGGGAGGGAAACACCATATATTTT
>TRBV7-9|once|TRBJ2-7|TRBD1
CASSSQGVVSYEQYF
TGTGCCAGCAGCTCCCAGGGGGTAGTATCCTACGAGCAGTACTTC
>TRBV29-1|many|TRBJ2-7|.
CSVHRRSSYEQYF
TGCAGCGTCCATAGACGGAGCTCCTACGAGCAGTACTTC
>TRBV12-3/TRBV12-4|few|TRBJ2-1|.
CASSILDRSYNEQFF
TGTGCCAGCAGTATACTGGACAGATCCTACAATGAGCAGTTCTTC
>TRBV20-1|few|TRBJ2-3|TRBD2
CSATPTSGVTDTQYF
TGCAGTGCTACGCCTACTAGCGGGGTTACAGATACGCAGTATTTT
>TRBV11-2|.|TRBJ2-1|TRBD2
CASSLPSGRAQVPEPSSYNEQFF
TGTGCCAGCAGCCTCCCTAGCGGGAGGGCCCAAGTCCCCGAACCTAGCTCCTACAATGAGCAGTTCTTC
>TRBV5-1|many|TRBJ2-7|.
CASSPRGYEQYF
TGTGCCAGCAGCCCCCGGGGATACGAGCAGTACTTC
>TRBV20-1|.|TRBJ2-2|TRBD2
CSARDLAGNKAGELFF
TGCAGTGCTAGAGACCTAGCGGGAAACAAGGCCGGGGAGCTGTTTTTT
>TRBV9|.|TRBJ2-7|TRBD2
CANSPGLAGYEQYF
TGTGCCAACAGCCCAGGACTAGCGGGCTACGAGCAGTACTTC
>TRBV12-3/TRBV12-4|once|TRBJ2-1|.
CASSLAPQNNEQFF
TGTGCCAGCAGTTTAGCGCCCCAAAACAATGAGCAGTTCTTC
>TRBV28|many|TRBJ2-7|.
CASSSEGDGLYEQYF
TGTGCCAGCAGTTCAGAAGGGGACGGTCTCTACGAGCAGTACTTC
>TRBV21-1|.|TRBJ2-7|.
CASYEASYCEQYF
TGTGCCAGCTATGAAGCGAGCTACTGCGAGCAGTACTTC
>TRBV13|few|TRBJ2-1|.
CASSLGDSHYEQFF
TGTGCCAGCAGCTTAGGGGACTCTCATTATGAGCAGTTCTTC
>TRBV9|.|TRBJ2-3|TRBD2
CASSGTSGSNADTQYF
TGTGCCAGCAGCGGGACTAGCGGGAGTAATGCAGATACGCAGTATTTT
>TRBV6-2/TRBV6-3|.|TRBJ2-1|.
CASSLGSPPTNEQFF
TGTGCCAGCAGCCTCGGGAGTCCCCCGACCAATGAGCAGTTCTTC
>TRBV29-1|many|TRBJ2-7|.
CSAHRGNEQYF
TGCAGCGCCCACCGAGGCAACGAGCAGTACTTC
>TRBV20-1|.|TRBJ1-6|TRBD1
CSASPGTGGPPLHF
TGCAGTGCTAGCCCCGGGACAGGGGGCCCACCCCTCCACTTT
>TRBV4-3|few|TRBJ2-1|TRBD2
CASSERSAREAHLEQFF
TGCGCCAGCAGCGAAAGATCAGCGCGGGAGGCCCACCTCGAGCAGTTCTTC
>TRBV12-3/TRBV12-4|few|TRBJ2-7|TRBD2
CANSLAVLAGSYEQYF
TGTGCCAACAGTTTAGCGGTACTAGCGGGCTCCTACGAGCAGTACTTC
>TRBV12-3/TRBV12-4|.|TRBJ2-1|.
CASGSREGTYNEQFF
TGTGCCAGCGGTAGTCGGGAAGGAACCTACAATGAGCAGTTCTTC
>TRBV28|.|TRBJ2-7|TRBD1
CASTQWTGTYEQYF
TGTGCCAGCACCCAATGGACAGGGACCTACGAGCAGTACTTC
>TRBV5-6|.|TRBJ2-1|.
CAISSSSYNEQFF
TGTGCCATCAGCTCTTCCAGCTACAATGAGCAGTTCTTC
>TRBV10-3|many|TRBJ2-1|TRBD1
CAAGQGENPEQFF
TGTGCCGCTGGACAGGGGGAAAATCCTGAGCAGTTCTTC
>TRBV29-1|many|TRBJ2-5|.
CSVEKETQYF
TGCAGCGTTGAAAAAGAGACCCAGTACTTC
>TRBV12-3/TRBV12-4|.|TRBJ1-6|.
CASSPDINSPLHF
TGTGCCAGCAGTCCCGATATTAATTCACCCCTCCACTTT
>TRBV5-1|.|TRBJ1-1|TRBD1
CASSGETGPPGTEAFF
TGCGCCAGCAGCGGGGAGACAGGGCCTCCTGGGACTGAAGCTTTCTTT
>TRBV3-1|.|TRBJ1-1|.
CASSQVAGGEAFF
TGTGCCAGCAGCCAAGTAGCGGGGGGAGAAGCTTTCTTT
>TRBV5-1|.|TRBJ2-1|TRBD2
CASSPRLAGGPGENNGQFF
TGCGCCAGCAGCCCACGACTAGCGGGGGGGCCAGGCGAAAACAATGGGCAGTTCTTC
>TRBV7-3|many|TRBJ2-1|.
CASSPGSDEQFF
TGTGCCAGCAGCCCTGGATCGGATGAGCAGTTCTTC